Following are 12 T cell receptor beta chains from one sample sequenced in a study of quantifying T cell responses using KT2 cells. Study-wide context: TCR alpha and beta constant-region primers primed reverse transcription of RNA.

The cDNA 3' end received a ligated oligonucleotide with a UMI. An equimolar mix of RC1.1 and RC1.2 primed the beta chain across TRBC1 and TRBC2. Each CDR3 protein gets one entry after TCRdb re-called the UMI-ligation and nested PCR reads with MiXCR. The data contain 60,000 or so distinct CDR3 sequences, roughly an eighth of them singletons. The source material was PBMCs spiked with cells of the T cell clone KT2. These receptors were obtained from a human donor.

The V and J genes are TRBV5-4 and TRBJ1-6; no definite D call. From germline, CDR1 is SGHNT and CDR2 YYREEE (reference sequence). CDR3 length: 16 residues. V lost 4 bases to trimming and J lost 0 bases, with 11 bases between them. In DNA, the CDR3 is TGTGCCAGCAGCGTTCGGGGTATCTCCTATAATTCACCCCTCCACTTT. It codes for CASSVRGISYNSPLHF.

This clonotype occurred a few times. V and J are TRBV29-1 and TRBJ1-1, with TRBD1 matching over 10 bases. Germline lookup yields CDR1 SQVTM and CDR2 ANQGSEA. The CDR3 has 13 amino acids. V lost 7 bases to trimming and J lost 4 bases; unmatched junction nucleotides: 6. In DNA form, the CDR3 reads TGCAGCGCTAGGACAGGGGGTACCACTGAAGCTTTCTTT. Amino acids: CSARTGGTTEAFF.

This clonotype was counted a few times. This chain connects TRBV5-5 to TRBJ1-4; TRBD1 aligns across 10 bases. Germline-derived CDR1 and CDR2 are SGHKS and YYEKEE (reference sequence). The V segment lost 5 bases and the J segment 7 bases; nucleotides outside the gene matches: 8. The CDR3 loop spans 15 amino acids. The CDR3 sequence: CASSHPGQGTEKLFF. CDR3 in DNA: TGTGCCAGCAGTCATCCGGGACAGGGGACTGAAAAACTGTTTTTT.

V usage is TRBV6-5 and J usage is TRBJ2-3; D not resolved. The germline V gene has CDR1 MNHEY and CDR2 SVGAGI. The CDR3 spans 11 residues. Trimming left V 5 bases short and J 4 bases short, with 4 bases between. The CDR3 is CASSTADTQYF. The CDR3 nucleotides read TGTGCCAGCAGTACGGCAGATACGCAGTATTTT.

The chain combines TRBV18 with TRBJ2-1, with D possibly matching TRBD2 (5 bases). The ends were cut back, 2 bases at V and 0 bases at J, with 11 bases in the middle. This CDR3 region has 16 residues. Germline V CDR1 and CDR2: KGHSH, LQKENI. In nucleotides, the CDR3 is TGTGCCAGCTCACCAAGCGGACGCAGCTCCTACAATGAGCAGTTCTTC. Its protein is CASSPSGRSSYNEQFF.

This clonotype has only a few counts. The chain couples TRBV29-1 to TRBJ1-6; no clear D gene. This CDR3 contains 9 residues. Per the germline V gene, CDR1 is SQVTM and CDR2 is ANQGSEA. V was cut by 5 bases and J by 14 bases, with 7 bases left in between. The CDR3 loop is CSVYRALHF. CDR3 DNA sequence: TGCAGCGTTTACCGGGCCCTCCACTTT.

This clonotype was counted only a few times. The chain has TRBV12-3 or TRBV12-4 and TRBJ2-7, with D hard to call. The CDR3 loop spans 12 amino acids. V was trimmed by 3 bases and J by 5 bases, leaving 8 bases between them. The CDR3 sequence is CASSFGSNEQYF. CDR3 nucleotide sequence: TGTGCCAGCAGTTTCGGATCCAACGAGCAGTACTTC.

This clonotype showed up just a few times. The rearrangement joins TRBV7-2 to TRBJ2-7; 9 nucleotides line up with TRBD2. Trimming took 5 bases from V and 4 from J; bases not matched to a gene: 12. Germline V gene data show CDR1 as SGHTA and CDR2 as FQGNSA. The CDR3 loop spans 16 amino acids. CDR3 region: CASSTSTGLALYEQYF. The CDR3 DNA reads as TGTGCCAGCAGCACTTCCACAGGACTAGCGCTATACGAGCAGTACTTC.

This clonotype was seen a few times. The rearrangement joins TRBV20-1 to TRBJ1-2, with D unclear. The V end lost 5 bases, the J end lost 8 bases, and 6 bases lay between the germline ends. The germline V gene encodes CDR1 DFQATT and CDR2 SNEGSKA (reference sequence). This CDR3 region has 9 residues. The CDR3 coding sequence is TGCAGTGCTGGCACGGGCTACACCTTC. Translating gives CSAGTGYTF.

The chain has TRBV11-2 and TRBJ2-7, with TRBD2 identical over 7 bases. V lost 5 bases, J lost 3 bases, and 7 bases stayed unmatched. The length of the CDR3 is 14 residues. The germline V gene encodes CDR1 SGHAT and CDR2 FQNNGV. This CDR3 reads CASSSRDYVYEQYF. CDR3 nucleotides: TGTGCCAGCAGCAGCCGGGACTACGTCTACGAGCAGTACTTC. Filled out from reference TRBV11-2 and TRBJ2-7, the complete variable domain reads EAGVAQSPRYKIIEKRQSVAFWCNPISGHATLYWYQQILGQGPKLLIQFQNNGVVDDSQLPKDRFSAERLKGVDSTLKIQPAKLEDSAVYLCASSSRDYVYEQYFGPGTRLTVT.

This sequence joins TRBV5-1 and TRBJ2-2; D remains ambiguous. Germline CDR1 and CDR2: SGHRS and YFSETQ. V gave up 5 bases and J gave up 0 bases, with 8 bases separating them. This CDR3 is built from 14 residues. The DNA for the CDR3 is TGCGCCAGCAGTATCGAGGCGAACACCGGGGAGCTGTTTTTT. It is translated as CASSIEANTGELFF.

By sample fraction, this clonotype is large. CDR3 sequence: CASSYEGYEQYF. In DNA form, the CDR3 reads TGTGCCAGCAGTTATGAAGGGTACGAGCAGTACTTC. The chain is built from TRBV28 and TRBJ2-7; D call uncertain. V lost 4 bases, J lost 4 bases, and 8 bases lay in between. The CDR3 length is 12 residues. CDR1 and CDR2 from the germline V gene are MDHEN and SYDVKM. Supplemented by reference TRBV28 and TRBJ2-7, the full variable domain reads DVKVTQSSRYLVKRTGEKVFLECVQDMDHENMFWYRQDPGLGLRLIYFSYDVKMKEKGDIPEGYSVSREKKERFSLILESASTNQTSMYLCASSYEGYEQYFGPGTRLTVT.